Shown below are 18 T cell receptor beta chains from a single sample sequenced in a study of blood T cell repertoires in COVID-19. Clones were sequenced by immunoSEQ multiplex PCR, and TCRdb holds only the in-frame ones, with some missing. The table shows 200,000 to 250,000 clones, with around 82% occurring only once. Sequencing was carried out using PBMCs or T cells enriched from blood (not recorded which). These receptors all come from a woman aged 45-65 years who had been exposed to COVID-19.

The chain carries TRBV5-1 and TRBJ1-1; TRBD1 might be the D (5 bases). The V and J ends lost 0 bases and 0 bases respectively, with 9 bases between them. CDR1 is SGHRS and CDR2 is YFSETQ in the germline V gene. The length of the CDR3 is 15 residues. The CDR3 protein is CASSLGGRVNTEAFF. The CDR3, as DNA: TGCGCCAGCAGCTTGGGGGGCCGGGTGAACACTGAAGCTTTCTTT.

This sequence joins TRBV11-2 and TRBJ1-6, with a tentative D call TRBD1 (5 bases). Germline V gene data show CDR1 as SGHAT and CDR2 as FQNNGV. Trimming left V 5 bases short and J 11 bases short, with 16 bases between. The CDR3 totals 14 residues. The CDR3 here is CASSEVRGTAPLHF. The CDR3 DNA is TGTGCCAGCAGCGAAGTGCGGGGGACCGCACCCCTCCACTTT.

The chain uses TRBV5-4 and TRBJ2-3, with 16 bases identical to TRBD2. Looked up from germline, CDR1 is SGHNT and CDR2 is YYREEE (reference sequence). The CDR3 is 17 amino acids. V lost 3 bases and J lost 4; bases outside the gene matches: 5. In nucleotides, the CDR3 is TGTGCCAGCAGCTCCGGGACTAGCGGGGGGGCCCCAGATACGCAGTATTTT. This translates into CASSSGTSGGAPDTQYF.

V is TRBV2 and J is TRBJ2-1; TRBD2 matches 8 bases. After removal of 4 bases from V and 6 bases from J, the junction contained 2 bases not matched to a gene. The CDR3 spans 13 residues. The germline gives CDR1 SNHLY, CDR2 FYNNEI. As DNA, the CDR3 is TGTGCCAGCAGTGGCCTAGCGGGCAATGAGCAGTTCTTC. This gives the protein CASSGLAGNEQFF.

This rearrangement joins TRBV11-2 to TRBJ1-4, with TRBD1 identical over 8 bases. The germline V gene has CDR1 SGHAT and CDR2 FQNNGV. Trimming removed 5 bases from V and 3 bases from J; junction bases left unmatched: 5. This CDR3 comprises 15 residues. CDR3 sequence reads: CASSPGTGPNEKLFF. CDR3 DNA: TGTGCCAGCAGCCCTGGGACAGGCCCTAATGAAAAACTGTTTTTT.

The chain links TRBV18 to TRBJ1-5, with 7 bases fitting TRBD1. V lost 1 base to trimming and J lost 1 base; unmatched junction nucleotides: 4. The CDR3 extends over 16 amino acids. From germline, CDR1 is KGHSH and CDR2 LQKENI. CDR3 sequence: CASSPRSRGSNQPQHF. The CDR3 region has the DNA TGTGCCAGCTCACCACGGTCCAGGGGGAGCAATCAGCCCCAGCATTTT.

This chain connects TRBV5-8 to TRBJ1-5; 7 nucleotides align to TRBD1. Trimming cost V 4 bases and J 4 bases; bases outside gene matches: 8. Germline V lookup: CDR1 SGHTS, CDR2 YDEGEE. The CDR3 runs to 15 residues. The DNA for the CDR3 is TGTGCCAGCAGCCGACCATCAGGGGGAAATCAGCCCCAGCATTTT. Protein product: CASSRPSGGNQPQHF. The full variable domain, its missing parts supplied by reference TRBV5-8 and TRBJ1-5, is EAGVTQSPTHLIKTRGQQATLRCSPISGHTSVYWYQQALGLGLQFLLWYDEGEERNRGNFPPRFSGRQFPNYSSELNVNALELEDSALYLCASSRPSGGNQPQHFGDGTRLSIL.

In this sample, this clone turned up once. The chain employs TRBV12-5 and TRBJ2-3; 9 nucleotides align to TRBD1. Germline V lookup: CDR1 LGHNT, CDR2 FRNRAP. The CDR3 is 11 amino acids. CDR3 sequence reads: CVATGGDTQYF. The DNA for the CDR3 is TGTGTCGCAACAGGGGGCGATACGCAGTATTTT.

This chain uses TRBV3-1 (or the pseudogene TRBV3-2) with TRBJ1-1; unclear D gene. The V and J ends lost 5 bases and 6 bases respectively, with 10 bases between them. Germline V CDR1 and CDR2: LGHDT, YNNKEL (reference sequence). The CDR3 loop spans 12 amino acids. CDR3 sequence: CASSTPGSEAFF. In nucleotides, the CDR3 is TGTGCCAGCAGCACCCCGGGGTCTGAAGCTTTCTTT.

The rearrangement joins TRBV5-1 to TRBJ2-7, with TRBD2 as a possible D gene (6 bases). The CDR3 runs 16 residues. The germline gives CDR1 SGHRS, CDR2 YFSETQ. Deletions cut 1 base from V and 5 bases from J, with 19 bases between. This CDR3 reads CASSLMSGGAKDEQYF. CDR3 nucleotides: TGCGCCAGCAGCTTGATGTCTGGAGGGGCGAAGGACGAGCAGTACTTC.

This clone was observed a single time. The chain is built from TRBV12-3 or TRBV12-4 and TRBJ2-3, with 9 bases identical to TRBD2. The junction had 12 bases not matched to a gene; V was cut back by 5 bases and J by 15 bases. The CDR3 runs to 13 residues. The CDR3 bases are TGTGCCAGCAGTCCCCGTGGGAGCGGGGGGCCCTATTTT. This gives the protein CASSPRGSGGPYF.

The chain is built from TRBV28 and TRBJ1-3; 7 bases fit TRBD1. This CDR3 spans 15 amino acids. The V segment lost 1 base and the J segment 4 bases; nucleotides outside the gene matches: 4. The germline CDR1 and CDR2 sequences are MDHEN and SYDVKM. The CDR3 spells CASSLSGGWGNTIYF. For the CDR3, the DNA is TGTGCCAGCAGTTTATCAGGGGGGTGGGGAAACACCATATATTTT.

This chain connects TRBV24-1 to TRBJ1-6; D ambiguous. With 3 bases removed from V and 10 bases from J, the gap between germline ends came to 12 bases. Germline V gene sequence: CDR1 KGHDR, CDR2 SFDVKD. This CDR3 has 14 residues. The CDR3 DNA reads TGTGCCACCAGTGATGCGGCTAAAGGATCACCCCTCCACTTT. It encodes CATSDAAKGSPLHF.

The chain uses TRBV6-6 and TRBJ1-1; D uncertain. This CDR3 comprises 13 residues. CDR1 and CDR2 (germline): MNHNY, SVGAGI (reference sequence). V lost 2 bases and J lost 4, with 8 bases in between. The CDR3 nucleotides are TGTGCCAGCAGTTACGGATACAGCACTGAAGCTTTCTTT. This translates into CASSYGYSTEAFF.

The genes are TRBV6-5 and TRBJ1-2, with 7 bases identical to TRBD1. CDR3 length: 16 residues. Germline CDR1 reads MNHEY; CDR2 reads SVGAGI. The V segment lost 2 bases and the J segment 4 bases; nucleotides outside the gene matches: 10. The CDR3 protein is CASSYGQRTGRYGYTF. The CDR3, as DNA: TGTGCCAGCAGTTACGGTCAACGGACAGGTCGCTATGGCTACACCTTC.

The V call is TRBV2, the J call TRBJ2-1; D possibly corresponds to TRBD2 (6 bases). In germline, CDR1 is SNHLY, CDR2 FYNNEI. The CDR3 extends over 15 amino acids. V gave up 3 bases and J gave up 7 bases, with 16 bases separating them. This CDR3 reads CASSDLGGIVNEQFF. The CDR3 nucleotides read TGTGCCAGCAGTGACCTGGGGGGTATCGTTAATGAGCAGTTCTTC.

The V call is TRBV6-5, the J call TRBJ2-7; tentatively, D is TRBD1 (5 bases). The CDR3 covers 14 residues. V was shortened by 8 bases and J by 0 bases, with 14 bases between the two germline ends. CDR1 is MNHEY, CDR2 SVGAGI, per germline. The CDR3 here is CASEIGHSSYEQYF. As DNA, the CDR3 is TGTGCCAGCGAGATTGGACATAGCTCCTACGAGCAGTACTTC.

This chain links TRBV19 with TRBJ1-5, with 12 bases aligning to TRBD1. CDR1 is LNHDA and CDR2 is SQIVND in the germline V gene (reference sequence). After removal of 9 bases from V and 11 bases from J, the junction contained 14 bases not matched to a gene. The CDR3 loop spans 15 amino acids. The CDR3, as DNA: TGTGCCAGACCCCGGGACAGGGGGCTTTATAGGTCCCAGCATTTT. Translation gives CARPRDRGLYRSQHF.